A single sample gave rise to the 24 T cell receptor beta chains below, sequenced in a study of T cells in Graves' hyperthyroidism and ophthalmopathy. Amplification targeted TCR beta CDR3 regions from RNA transcripts. The primer set for the first-round RT-PCR of the TCR CDR3 was HTBI. One entry per CDR3 protein, called by TCRdb with MiXCR from the multiplex PCR reads. Of a few hundred thousand distinct CDR3 sequences in the sample, about 15% were seen once. Source material: blood. The receptors were gathered from a woman aged 45 to 65 with Graves' hyperthyroidism that later progressed to Graves' ophthalmopathy.

This clonotype was seen repeatedly, ten times or more. The chain recombines TRBV20-1 with TRBJ1-1, with D possibly TRBD1 on 6 matching bases. The CDR3 loop spans 14 amino acids. Germline V gene data show CDR1 as DFQATT and CDR2 as SNEGSKA (reference sequence). Trimming removed 0 bases at V and 3 bases at J, with 11 bases between. Here the CDR3 DNA reads TGCAGTGCTAGAGATATGACAGGCCACACTGAAGCTTTCTTT. Protein: CSARDMTGHTEAFF.

This clonotype was counted at least ten times. This chain connects TRBV7-8 to TRBJ2-1; D possibly corresponds to TRBD2 (6 bases). CDR1 and CDR2 (germline): SGHVS, FQNEAQ. The CDR3 extends over 13 amino acids. Trimming cost V 7 bases and J 5 bases, with 12 bases left between them. The CDR3: CASMHGTHNEQFF. CDR3 DNA: TGTGCCAGCATGCACGGGACTCACAATGAGCAGTTCTTC. The whole variable domain, remainder taken from reference TRBV7-8 and TRBJ2-1, is GAGVSQSPRYKVAKRGQDVALRCDPISGHVSLFWYQQALGQGPEFLTYFQNEAQLDKSGLPSDRFFAERPEGSVSTLKIQRTQQEDSAVYLCASMHGTHNEQFFGPGTRLTVL.

The rearrangement links TRBV15 to TRBJ1-2; 7 bases are a match to TRBD1. The junction had 8 bases not matched to a gene; V was cut back by 1 base and J by 6 bases. From germline, CDR1 is LNHNV and CDR2 YYDKDF (reference sequence). The CDR3 length is 15 residues. The CDR3 sequence is CATSRATGQRDGYTF. The CDR3 region has the DNA TGTGCCACCAGCAGAGCCACGGGACAGCGAGATGGCTACACCTTC.

This clonotype showed up many times. The V and J genes are TRBV27 and TRBJ1-1, with D maybe TRBD1 (6 bases). Germline CDR1 is MNHEY and CDR2 is SMNVEV (reference sequence). This CDR3 contains 14 residues. V gave up 4 bases and J gave up 1 base, with 10 bases separating them. The DNA of the CDR3 is TGTGCCAGCAGTTATGCAGGGGAGAACACTGAAGCTTTCTTT. Translating it yields CASSYAGENTEAFF.

This clonotype has a count of ten or more. This chain connects TRBV30 to TRBJ2-1, with 9 bases fitting TRBD2. The V gene's germline CDR1 is GTSNPN and CDR2 SVGIG (reference sequence). V lost 4 bases and J lost 4; bases outside the gene matches: 11. This CDR3 comprises 16 residues. For the CDR3, the DNA is TGTGCCTGGAACCTAGCGGGGCTGTATATTTACAATGAGCAGTTCTTC. It translates to CAWNLAGLYIYNEQFF.

This clonotype was counted ten times or more. V and J are TRBV27 and TRBJ1-1, with D perhaps TRBD1 (6 bases). The CDR3 covers 15 residues. V was cut by 3 bases and J by 0 bases, with 11 bases left in between. Germline V CDR1 and CDR2: MNHEY, SMNVEV (reference sequence). CDR3 in amino acids: CASSLQGYMNTEAFF. The CDR3 DNA reads TGTGCCAGCAGTTTGCAGGGGTACATGAACACTGAAGCTTTCTTT.

The chain recombines TRBV2 with TRBJ2-2, with no clear D. V lost 3 bases and J 14 bases, leaving 19 bases between the germline ends. CDR3 length: 14 amino acids. Germline assignment: CDR1 SNHLY and CDR2 FYNNEI. This chain's CDR3 is CASSDAASGGILFF. The CDR3 DNA follows: TGTGCCAGCAGTGACGCTGCGAGTGGTGGGATCCTGTTTTTT.

This clonotype was detected ten times or more. The rearrangement uses TRBV27 and TRBJ2-5; 7 bases agree with TRBD2. The CDR3 sequence is 15 residues long. The J segment lost 3 bases and the V segment lost 3 bases, leaving 7 bases of the junction unmatched. CDR1 and CDR2 from the germline V gene are MNHEY and SMNVEV (reference sequence). The CDR3 spells CASSLRGMGKETQYF. The DNA for the CDR3 is TGTGCCAGCAGTTTGCGGGGGATGGGGAAAGAGACCCAGTACTTC.

To note about this clonotype: A much bigger clone sits one base away, suggesting this may be a read error. The V and J genes are TRBV29-1 and TRBJ2-3; 9 bases align to TRBD2. CDR3 length: 14 residues. The germline V gene encodes CDR1 SQVTM and CDR2 ANQGSEA. CDR3 sequence reads: CSAEGGLASDAQYF. The CDR3 DNA sequence: TGCAGCGCCGAGGGGGGACTAGCCTCAGATGCGCAGTATTTT.

The V and J genes are TRBV9 and TRBJ2-7; 9 bases map to TRBD1. Losses at the gene ends were 3 bases for V and 0 bases for J; bases not matched to a gene: 4. In germline, CDR1 is SGDLS, CDR2 YYNGEE. The CDR3 has 15 residues. As DNA, the CDR3 is TGTGCCAGCAGCGCGACAGGGGGATACTCCTACGAGCAGTACTTC. Protein: CASSATGGYSYEQYF.

This clonotype has ten or more counts. The chain carries TRBV2 and TRBJ1-5; D not resolved. Germline V gene sequence: CDR1 SNHLY, CDR2 FYNNEI. CDR3 length: 13 amino acids. The V and J ends lost 3 bases and 5 bases respectively, with 8 bases between them. Here the CDR3 reads CASSDFIDQPQHF. The CDR3 nucleotides are TGTGCCAGCAGTGACTTTATCGATCAGCCCCAGCATTTT.

This clonotype has ten or more counts. The chain uses TRBV3-1 and TRBJ1-1; 11 bases agree with TRBD1. CDR3 length: 17 residues. The germline gives CDR1 LGHDT, CDR2 YNNKEL (reference sequence). V gave up 10 bases and J gave up 5 bases; unmatched junction bases: 18. CDR3 amino acids: CATTNSLGRDRGTEAFF. The CDR3 bases are TGTGCCACCACAAATTCGCTGGGGAGGGACAGGGGGACTGAAGCTTTCTTT.

The chain has TRBV20-1 and TRBJ2-3; 7 nucleotides match TRBD2. CDR1 and CDR2 from the germline V gene are DFQATT and SNEGSKA (reference sequence). CDR3 length equals 15 residues. Trimming at V came to 6 bases and at J to 0 bases, leaving 9 bases not matched to a gene. The CDR3 bases are TGCAGTGCCTCTACTAGCGAGGTTAGCACAGATACGCAGTATTTT. Translated, it gives CSASTSEVSTDTQYF.

This CDR3 reads CASSLAPRQGTSGNTIYF. CDR3 sequence (DNA): TGCGCCAGCAGCCTAGCACCCCGACAGGGAACCTCTGGAAACACCATATATTTT. The V call is TRBV5-1, the J call TRBJ1-3; TRBD1 agrees at 7 bases. CDR3 length: 18 residues. CDR1 is SGHRS, CDR2 YFSETQ, per germline. V shed 4 bases, J shed 0 bases, and the junction held 13 bases outside the gene matches.

At least ten counts were recorded for this clonotype. J is TRBJ1-1 and V is TRBV5-1; 9 bases map to TRBD1. The CDR3 has 16 amino acids. J lost 5 bases, V lost 3 bases, and 11 bases had no gene match. From germline, CDR1 is SGHRS and CDR2 YFSETQ. The CDR3 reads CASSSNPGQGQTEAFF. As DNA, the CDR3 is TGCGCCAGCAGCTCGAATCCGGGACAGGGACAAACTGAAGCTTTCTTT.

This clonotype has only a few counts. The chain couples TRBV9 to TRBJ1-2, with D possibly being TRBD1 (5 bases). CDR1 SGDLS and CDR2 YYNGEE come from the germline V gene. Trimming removed 0 bases at V and 4 bases at J, with 7 bases between. This CDR3 spans 13 amino acids. DNA of the CDR3: TGTGCCAGCAGCGTAGTGGGGGGCTATGGCTACACCTTC. Its protein is CASSVVGGYGYTF.

V usage is TRBV6-2 or TRBV6-3 and J usage is TRBJ2-7; no clear D. The V and J ends lost 5 bases and 0 bases respectively, with 11 bases between them. The germline V gene has CDR1 MNHEY and CDR2 SVGEGT. The CDR3 has 14 residues. CDR3 sequence reads: CASSGEDLSYEQYF. The CDR3 nucleotides read TGTGCCAGCAGTGGAGAGGACCTCTCCTACGAGCAGTACTTC.

This clonotype was counted many times. The CDR3 DNA reads TGTGCCTGGAGCCCAGGGACTAGCGGGAGGGCTTCCTACAATGAGCAGTTCTTC. Its translation: CAWSPGTSGRASYNEQFF. V gene TRBV30 combines with J gene TRBJ2-1, with 16 bases matching TRBD2. V lost 3 bases, J lost 1 base, and 6 bases stayed unmatched. The CDR3 runs to 18 residues. In germline, CDR1 is GTSNPN, CDR2 SVGIG (reference sequence).

The V and J genes are TRBV11-3 and TRBJ1-1; possibly TRBD1 for D (5 bases). This CDR3 has 14 residues. Trimming left V 5 bases short and J 1 base short, with 11 bases between. Germline CDR1 reads SGHNT; CDR2 reads YENEEA. The CDR3 DNA sequence: TGTGCCAGCAGCCCCAACAGGTGGAACACTGAAGCTTTCTTT. Translation gives CASSPNRWNTEAFF.

Concerning this clonotype itself: Being one base from a much bigger clone, this may be a read error. The genes are TRBV5-6 and TRBJ2-7; the match to TRBD2 covers 10 bases. Germline assignment: CDR1 SGHDT and CDR2 YYEEEE. Losses at the gene ends were 3 bases for V and 4 bases for J; bases not matched to a gene: 7. This CDR3 spans 15 amino acids. Here the CDR3 reads CASSSPLAGEYEQYF. DNA of the CDR3: TGTGCCAGCAGCTCGCCCCTAGCGGGAGAGTACGAGCAGTACTTC.

This clonotype occurred a few times. The chain joins TRBV7-8 to TRBJ2-5, with D maybe TRBD1 (5 bases). This CDR3 has 16 residues. V was shortened by 5 bases and J by 5 bases, with 21 bases between the two germline ends. The germline CDR1 and CDR2 sequences are SGHVS and FQNEAQ. This chain's CDR3 is CASSPQGGKIRETQYF. As DNA, the CDR3 is TGTGCCAGCAGCCCCCAGGGTGGCAAGATCAGGGAGACCCAGTACTTC.

This clonotype was found many times. This chain joins TRBV9 and TRBJ2-7, with 12 bases aligning to TRBD1. This CDR3 is 15 amino acids long. V lost 3 bases and J lost 2; bases outside the gene matches: 3. The germline V gene encodes CDR1 SGDLS and CDR2 YYNGEE. This chain's CDR3 is CASSAGTGGPYEQYF. CDR3 in DNA: TGTGCCAGCAGCGCCGGGACAGGGGGCCCCTACGAGCAGTACTTC.

There are a few counts of this clonotype. This chain links TRBV6-6 with TRBJ1-2, with 7 bases that match TRBD1. The CDR3 totals 13 residues. Per the germline V gene, CDR1 is MNHNY and CDR2 is SVGAGI (reference sequence). Trimming cost V 2 bases and J 7 bases; bases outside gene matches: 4. The CDR3: CASSYDRASGYTF. In DNA, the CDR3 is TGTGCCAGCAGTTACGACAGGGCCTCTGGCTACACCTTC.

The chain couples TRBV2 to TRBJ2-3; the D gene is possibly TRBD1 (6 bases). Trimming removed 6 bases from V and 4 bases from J, with 17 bases in between. The CDR3 is made up of 15 amino acids. Germline V lookup: CDR1 SNHLY, CDR2 FYNNEI. CDR3 residues: CASREQGGVSDTQYF. The CDR3 nucleotides read TGTGCCAGCAGGGAACAGGGCGGAGTCTCAGATACGCAGTATTTT. The full variable domain, rest sourced from reference TRBV2 and TRBJ2-3, is EPEVTQTPSHQVTQMGQEVILRCVPISNHLYFYWYRQILGQKVEFLVSFYNNEISEKSEIFDDQFSVERPDGSNFTLKIRSTKLEDSAMYFCASREQGGVSDTQYFGPGTRLTVL.